These 15 T cell receptor beta chains were sequenced from one sample in a study of T cell responses to AZD1222 COVID-19 vaccine. Generated by immunoSEQ multiplex PCR, the TCRdb table keeps only in-frame clones and is missing some. The repertoire consists of some 200,000 clones, with roughly nine tenths occurring once and the leading ten covering 3% to 4%. The specimen comprised peripheral blood, sampled 28 days after the second AZD1222 dose. All receptors derive from an adult who received the AZD1222 COVID-19 vaccine.

The chain carries TRBV5-1 and TRBJ2-2; D is undetermined. V lost 0 bases, J lost 1 base, and 4 bases lay in between. This CDR3 contains 14 residues. Germline V gene data show CDR1 as SGHRS and CDR2 as YFSETQ. This CDR3 is CASSLALNTGELFF. For the CDR3, the DNA is TGCGCCAGCAGCTTGGCCCTGAACACCGGGGAGCTGTTTTTT.

This sequence joins TRBV25-1 and TRBJ2-1, with 11 bases identical to TRBD2. V shed 4 bases, J shed 6 bases, and the junction held 5 bases outside the gene matches. This CDR3 comprises 15 residues. Looked up from germline, CDR1 is MGHDK and CDR2 is SYGVNS. In nucleotides, the CDR3 is TGTGCCAGCAGTGCCGGTAGCGGGAGGGGCAATGAGCAGTTCTTC. This encodes CASSAGSGRGNEQFF.

The chain has TRBV25-1 and TRBJ1-5; no clear D gene. Trimming took 0 bases from V and 4 from J, leaving 7 bases between them. The CDR3 is 14 amino acids. Germline CDR1 reads MGHDK; CDR2 reads SYGVNS. CDR3 amino acids: CASSEYYENQPQHF. CDR3 DNA sequence: TGTGCCAGCAGTGAATATTACGAGAATCAGCCCCAGCATTTT.

The chain links TRBV5-1 to TRBJ2-7; D remains ambiguous. V lost 0 bases to trimming and J lost 2 bases, with 12 bases between them. This CDR3 is 15 amino acids long. Looked up from germline, CDR1 is SGHRS and CDR2 is YFSETQ. CDR3 DNA: TGCGCCAGCAGCTTGGCCGCAACAGTCACCTACGAGCAGTACTTC. It codes for CASSLAATVTYEQYF. Full variable domain (remainder filled in from reference TRBV5-1 and TRBJ2-7): KAGVTQTPRYLIKTRGQQVTLSCSPISGHRSVSWYQQTPGQGLQFLFEYFSETQRNKGNFPGRFSGRQFSNSRSEMNVSTLELGDSALYLCASSLAATVTYEQYFGPGTRLTVT.

With respect to this clone: At the DNA level, this CDR3 is encoded by other sequences in the same sample as well. The rearrangement links TRBV7-2 to TRBJ1-5; D is undetermined. This CDR3 spans 13 amino acids. The germline gives CDR1 SGHTA, CDR2 FQGNSA. Trimming cost V 2 bases and J 4 bases, with 6 bases left between them. CDR3 sequence reads: CASSLRGNQPQHF. CDR3 DNA sequence: TGTGCCAGCAGCTTACGCGGGAATCAGCCCCAGCATTTT.

Here the CDR3 reads CASSSWTSGRGLNEQFF. CDR3 bases: TGTGCCAGCAGCTCGTGGACTAGCGGGAGGGGTCTCAATGAGCAGTTCTTC. The chain joins TRBV11-3 to TRBJ2-1, with 15 bases lining up with TRBD2. The CDR3 has 17 amino acids. Trimming cost V 4 bases and J 6 bases; bases outside gene matches: 7. In germline, CDR1 is SGHNT, CDR2 YENEEA.

The chain employs TRBV7-2 and TRBJ2-4; 7 bases map to TRBD2. The CDR3 length is 12 residues. With V trimmed by 1 base and J by 10 bases, 1 base remained unmatched. Germline CDR1 is SGHTA and CDR2 is FQGNSA. The CDR3 DNA reads TGTGCCAGCAGCTTAGGGGGGGGTATTCAGTACTTC. Protein: CASSLGGGIQYF.

The chain is built from TRBV13 and TRBJ2-1, with 9 bases that match TRBD2. The CDR3 consists of 15 residues. Germline V lookup: CDR1 PRHDT, CDR2 FYEKMQ (reference sequence). Trimming at V came to 3 bases and at J to 5 bases, leaving 5 bases not matched to a gene. CDR3 coding DNA: TGTGCCAGCAGCTTTTCGACTAGCGGAAACAATGAGCAGTTCTTC. Protein: CASSFSTSGNNEQFF.

The chain uses TRBV30 and TRBJ2-1; 8 bases map to TRBD1. V was pared by 7 bases and J by 1 base, with 15 bases of the junction left unmatched. This CDR3 comprises 17 residues. Germline V gene lookup returns CDR1 GTSNPN and CDR2 SVGIG (reference sequence). This CDR3 is CAFSDTGGLGSYNEQFF. The CDR3 DNA reads as TGTGCCTTTTCGGACACAGGGGGACTTGGGTCCTACAATGAGCAGTTCTTC.

The V and J genes are TRBV5-6 and TRBJ1-3; D ambiguous. V was clipped by 0 bases and J by 0 bases, with 4 bases between them. In germline, CDR1 is SGHDT, CDR2 YYEEEE. The CDR3 sequence is 14 residues long. CDR3 in amino acids: CASSLGVSGNTIYF. The CDR3 DNA follows: TGTGCCAGCAGCTTGGGAGTCTCTGGAAACACCATATATTTT.

Here the CDR3 reads CASSQVQYTDGYTF. CDR3 nucleotides: TGTGCCAGCAGCCAAGTCCAGTACACGGATGGCTACACCTTC. This rearrangement joins TRBV14 to TRBJ1-2; D ambiguous. The germline V gene encodes CDR1 SGHDN and CDR2 FVKESK. This CDR3 contains 14 residues. The V end lost 1 base, the J end lost 6 bases, and 12 bases lay between the germline ends.

V usage is TRBV5-6 and J usage is TRBJ1-3; D unclear. The CDR3 is 15 amino acids. Germline assignment: CDR1 SGHDT and CDR2 YYEEEE. Trimming removed 2 bases from V and 0 bases from J, with 9 bases in between. The CDR3: CASSFLGGSGNTIYF. The CDR3 DNA sequence: TGTGCCAGCAGCTTTTTGGGTGGCTCTGGAAACACCATATATTTT.

The rearrangement uses TRBV3-1 (or the pseudogene TRBV3-2) and TRBJ2-2, with 11 positions matching TRBD2. This CDR3 has 15 amino acids. Per germline, CDR1 LGHDT and CDR2 YNNKEL (reference sequence). Losses at the gene ends were 4 bases for V and 4 bases for J; bases not matched to a gene: 2. The CDR3 bases are TGTGCCAGCAGCCCGGGACTAGCGGTCACCGGGGAGCTGTTTTTT. As protein: CASSPGLAVTGELFF.

The chain recombines TRBV19 with TRBJ2-3, with unresolved D. Germline CDR1 is LNHDA and CDR2 is SQIVND (reference sequence). Trimming left V 3 bases short and J 1 base short, with 11 bases between. CDR3 size: 15 residues. The CDR3 nucleotides are TGTGCCAGTAGTATCGGTGGGATGGGCACAGATACGCAGTATTTT. Its translation: CASSIGGMGTDTQYF.

The V call is TRBV7-2, the J call TRBJ2-1; 12 positions agree with TRBD2. The germline V gene encodes CDR1 SGHTA and CDR2 FQGNSA. Trimming took 6 bases from V and 10 from J; bases not matched to a gene: 7. The length of the CDR3 is 14 residues. The CDR3 DNA sequence: TGTGCCAGCAGTCGTTGGACTAGCGGGACGGAGCAGTTCTTC. This codes for CASSRWTSGTEQFF.